This T cell receptor beta chain was profiled in a study of T cell responses to AZD1222 COVID-19 vaccine. The wider study: Doses given second, at about 4 or about 12 weeks, were pooled.

Concerning this clone: The antigen remains undetermined.

Overall study results and limits: Among those given AZD1222, only five or six were seropositive at baseline. Targets within unmutated variant regions were reportedly found for nearly half of spike-specific TCRs. The donor group comprised mostly white British people and more females; the analysis possibly underestimated clonal diversity.

Clones were read by immunoSEQ multiplex PCR, and TCRdb kept only the in-frame ones, dropping some. The table has under 150,000 clones, roughly nine tenths seen once. The sequence was collected from an adult in good health. The source material was peripheral blood, sampled on day 0 of AZD1222 vaccination.

The DNA of the CDR3 is TGTGCCAGCAGCTTGGCCGGTGGGGGCGACTATGGCTACACCTTC. It specifies CASSLAGGGDYGYTF. The rearrangement joins TRBV5-6 to TRBJ1-2; TRBD1 is a possible D gene (6 bases). Germline-derived CDR1 and CDR2 are SGHDT and YYEEEE. CDR3 size: 15 residues. Trimming removed 0 bases from V and 3 bases from J, with 12 bases in between.